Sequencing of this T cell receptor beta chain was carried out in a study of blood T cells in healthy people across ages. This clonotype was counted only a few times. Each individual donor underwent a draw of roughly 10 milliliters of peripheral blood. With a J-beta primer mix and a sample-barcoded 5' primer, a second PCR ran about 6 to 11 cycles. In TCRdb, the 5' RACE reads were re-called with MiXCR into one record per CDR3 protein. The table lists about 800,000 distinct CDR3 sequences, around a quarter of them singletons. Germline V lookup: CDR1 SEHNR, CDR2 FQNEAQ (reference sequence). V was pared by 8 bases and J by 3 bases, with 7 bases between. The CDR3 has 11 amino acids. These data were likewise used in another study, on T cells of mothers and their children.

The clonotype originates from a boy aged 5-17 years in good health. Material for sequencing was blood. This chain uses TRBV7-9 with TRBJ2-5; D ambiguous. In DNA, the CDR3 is TGTGCCAGCGTTAATGAAGAGACCCAGTACTTC. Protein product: CASVNEETQYF.